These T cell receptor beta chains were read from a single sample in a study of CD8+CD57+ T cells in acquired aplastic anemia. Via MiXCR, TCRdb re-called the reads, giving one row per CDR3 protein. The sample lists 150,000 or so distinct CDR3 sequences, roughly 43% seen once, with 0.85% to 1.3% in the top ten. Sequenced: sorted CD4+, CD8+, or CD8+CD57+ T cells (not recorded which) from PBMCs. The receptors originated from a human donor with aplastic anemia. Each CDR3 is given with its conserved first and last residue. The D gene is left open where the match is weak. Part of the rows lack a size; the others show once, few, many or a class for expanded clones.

CDR3 protein: CASSTRGLSYEQYF
CDR3 DNA: TGTGCCAGCAGTACAAGGGGTCTTTCCTACGAGCAGTACTTC
clone size: many
V gene: TRBV6-1
J gene: TRBJ2-7
D gene: .

CDR3 protein: CASGSPYNSPLHF
CDR3 DNA: TGTGCCAGCGGCAGCCCCTATAATTCACCCCTCCACTTT
clone size: many
V gene: TRBV7-2
J gene: TRBJ1-6
D gene: .

CDR3 protein: CASSQDTWQPGANVLTF
CDR3 DNA: TGTGCCAGCAGCCAAGATACCTGGCAACCTGGGGCCAACGTCCTGACTTTC
clone size: .
V gene: TRBV3-1
J gene: TRBJ2-6
D gene: .

CDR3 protein: CSALTGFRVGYTF
CDR3 DNA: TGCAGTGCTCTCACAGGGTTTCGAGTAGGCTACACCTTC
clone size: .
V gene: TRBV20-1
J gene: TRBJ1-2
D gene: .

CDR3 protein: CAISTGQGTDTQYF
CDR3 DNA: TGTGCCATCAGTACGGGACAGGGGACAGATACGCAGTATTTT
clone size: many
V gene: TRBV10-3
J gene: TRBJ2-3
D gene: TRBD1

CDR3 protein: CASSLVTSGKREQYF
CDR3 DNA: TGTGCCAGCAGCTTAGTCACTAGCGGGAAACGCGAGCAGTACTTC
clone size: .
V gene: TRBV7-9
J gene: TRBJ2-7
D gene: TRBD2

CDR3 protein: CASSLGTSGGAIETQYF
CDR3 DNA: TGTGCCAGCAGCTTAGGGACTAGCGGGGGGGCTATTGAGACCCAGTACTTC
clone size: many
V gene: TRBV7-2
J gene: TRBJ2-5
D gene: TRBD2

CDR3 protein: CASRGTVNNSPLHF
CDR3 DNA: TGTGCCAGCAGAGGGACAGTCAATAATTCACCCCTCCACTTT
clone size: .
V gene: TRBV7-8
J gene: TRBJ1-6
D gene: TRBD1

CDR3 protein: CDSSKGRPYEQYF
CDR3 DNA: TGTGACAGTAGTAAGGGCAGACCCTACGAGCAGTACTTC
clone size: .
V gene: TRBV19
J gene: TRBJ2-7
D gene: .

CDR3 protein: CSARPTEETQYF
CDR3 DNA: TGCAGTGCTAGACCGACAGAGGAGACCCAGTACTTC
clone size: .
V gene: TRBV20-1
J gene: TRBJ2-5
D gene: .

CDR3 protein: CASSFKGNTEAFF
CDR3 DNA: TGTGCCAGCAGTTTTAAGGGGAACACTGAAGCTTTCTTT
clone size: few
V gene: TRBV6-2/TRBV6-3
J gene: TRBJ1-1
D gene: .

CDR3 protein: CASPVVLAGDEQYF
CDR3 DNA: TGCGCCAGCCCGGTGGTCTTAGCGGGAGACGAGCAGTACTTC
clone size: .
V gene: TRBV10-1
J gene: TRBJ2-7
D gene: TRBD2

CDR3 protein: CASSVATGQQNYGYTF
CDR3 DNA: TGTGCCAGCAGCGTAGCTACGGGACAGCAGAACTATGGCTACACCTTC
clone size: many
V gene: TRBV9
J gene: TRBJ1-2
D gene: TRBD1

CDR3 protein: CASQVRSGTGMNTEAFF
CDR3 DNA: TGTGCCAGCCAAGTTCGGTCAGGGACAGGGATGAACACTGAAGCTTTCTTT
clone size: few
V gene: TRBV6-1
J gene: TRBJ1-1
D gene: TRBD1

CDR3 protein: CASSPTGGTNSPLHF
CDR3 DNA: TGTGCCAGCAGCCCGACGGGCGGGACAAATTCACCCCTCCACTTT
clone size: many
V gene: TRBV14
J gene: TRBJ1-6
D gene: .

CDR3 protein: CASRNSRNTEAFF
CDR3 DNA: TGTGCCAGCCGGAATTCTAGGAACACTGAAGCTTTCTTT
clone size: few
V gene: TRBV2
J gene: TRBJ1-1
D gene: .

CDR3 protein: CASQAGGREQYF
CDR3 DNA: TGTGCCAGCCAGGCGGGAGGTCGCGAGCAGTACTTC
clone size: .
V gene: TRBV6-1
J gene: TRBJ2-7
D gene: TRBD2

CDR3 protein: CAIRGQGGSYNSPLHF
CDR3 DNA: TGTGCCATCAGGGGACAGGGGGGATCCTATAATTCACCCCTCCACTTT
clone size: .
V gene: TRBV10-3
J gene: TRBJ1-6
D gene: TRBD1

CDR3 protein: CASSQDRGADEAFF
CDR3 DNA: TGTGCCAGCAGTCAAGACAGAGGGGCGGATGAAGCTTTCTTT
clone size: .
V gene: TRBV2
J gene: TRBJ1-1
D gene: .

CDR3 protein: CASSSEQGNGYTF
CDR3 DNA: TGTGCCAGCAGCTCCGAGCAGGGGAATGGCTACACCTTC
clone size: many
V gene: TRBV7-9
J gene: TRBJ1-2
D gene: .

CDR3 protein: CASSELGQSAYGYTF
CDR3 DNA: TGCGCCAGCAGCGAGTTGGGACAGTCGGCCTATGGCTACACCTTC
clone size: .
V gene: TRBV5-1
J gene: TRBJ1-2
D gene: TRBD1

CDR3 protein: CASSLGPAGESNEQFF
CDR3 DNA: TGTGCCAGCAGCTTGGGTCCAGCAGGGGAAAGCAATGAGCAGTTCTTC
clone size: many
V gene: TRBV5-4
J gene: TRBJ2-1
D gene: .

CDR3 protein: CASSGQFSGNTIYF
CDR3 DNA: TGTGCCAGCAGCGGACAGTTCTCTGGAAACACCATATATTTT
clone size: .
V gene: TRBV25-1
J gene: TRBJ1-3
D gene: .

CDR3 protein: CASSAGRGNTIYF
CDR3 DNA: TGTGCCAGCAGCGCGGGACGAGGAAACACCATATATTTT
clone size: many
V gene: TRBV9
J gene: TRBJ1-3
D gene: .

CDR3 protein: CSLAGNTAGDTQYF
CDR3 DNA: TGCAGCTTGGCCGGGAACACCGCGGGAGATACGCAGTATTTT
clone size: .
V gene: TRBV29-1
J gene: TRBJ2-3
D gene: .

CDR3 protein: CATRQRQSYEQYF
CDR3 DNA: TGTGCCACCAGACAGCGACAGTCCTACGAGCAGTACTTC
clone size: many
V gene: TRBV6-2/TRBV6-3
J gene: TRBJ2-7
D gene: .

CDR3 protein: CASSEQGLRETQYF
CDR3 DNA: TGTGCCAGCAGTGAACAGGGACTTAGAGAGACCCAGTACTTC
clone size: many
V gene: TRBV2
J gene: TRBJ2-5
D gene: .